The 29 T cell receptor beta chains given below trace back to one sample, sequenced in a study of shared clonotypes between healthy human individuals. CD45RO negativity and positive selection for CCR7 defined naive CD8 cells, a population that excluded terminally differentiated effector memory CD45RA+ cells. TCRdb's table, derived via immunoSEQ multiplex PCR, lists solely in-frame clones and lacks some. The sample shows approximately 650,000 clones, around 95% of them seen only once. The specimen was naive CD8+ T cells sorted from blood. The receptors come from a woman in her thirties in good health.

CDR3 region: CASIGQTDTQYF. CDR3 nucleotides: TGTGCCAGCATAGGACAGACAGATACGCAGTATTTT. This chain uses TRBV28 with TRBJ2-3; the D gene is possibly TRBD1 (6 bases). Germline lookup yields CDR1 MDHEN and CDR2 SYDVKM. Trimming removed 7 bases at V and 3 bases at J, with 8 bases between. The length of the CDR3 is 12 residues.

The J gene is TRBJ1-5, the V gene TRBV5-1; TRBD1 aligns across 7 bases. The CDR3 length is 16 residues. Per germline, CDR1 SGHRS and CDR2 YFSETQ. With V trimmed by 0 bases and J by 6 bases, 9 bases remained unmatched. The CDR3 loop reads CASSLGVRGRFQPQHF. The CDR3 bases are TGCGCCAGCAGCTTGGGGGTAAGGGGGCGATTTCAGCCCCAGCATTTT.

In its sample, this clone was seen once. The chain combines TRBV28 with TRBJ2-4; no definite D call. The length of the CDR3 is 15 residues. Germline V lookup: CDR1 MDHEN, CDR2 SYDVKM. Deletions cut 1 base from V and 0 bases from J, with 7 bases between. DNA for the CDR3: TGTGCCAGCAGTTTATCCGGCTTAGCCAAAAACATTCAGTACTTC. Translated, it gives CASSLSGLAKNIQYF.

V usage is TRBV14 and J usage is TRBJ1-2, with 7 nucleotides matching TRBD1. With 2 bases clipped from V and 0 bases from J, the junction kept 3 bases outside the gene matches. The CDR3 spans 15 residues. Germline CDR1 is SGHDN and CDR2 is FVKESK. The CDR3, as DNA: TGTGCCAGCAGCCAATGGGGGACAGCTAACTATGGCTACACCTTC. Encoded protein: CASSQWGTANYGYTF. Full variable domain (remainder filled in from reference TRBV14 and TRBJ1-2): EAGVTQFPSHSVIEKGQTVTLRCDPISGHDNLYWYRRVMGKEIKFLLHFVKESKQDESGMPNNRFLAERTGGTYSTLKVQPAELEDSGVYFCASSQWGTANYGYTFGSGTRLTVV.

A note on this clone: The sample contains more than one DNA sequence encoding this CDR3. The chain couples TRBV30 to TRBJ1-3; no firm D call. Germline CDR1 GTSNPN, CDR2 SVGIG (reference sequence). The V end was cut by 4 bases, the J end by 0 bases, with 7 bases between. The CDR3 consists of 13 residues. The CDR3 coding sequence is TGTGCCTGGACTTCCACCTCTGGAAACACCATATATTTT. It translates to CAWTSTSGNTIYF. Looking up the rest from reference TRBV30 and TRBJ1-3 gives the full variable domain: SQTIHQWPATLVQPVGSPLSLECTVEGTSNPNLYWYRQAAGRGLQLLFYSVGIGQISSEVPQNLSASRPQDRQFILSSKKLLLSDSGFYLCAWTSTSGNTIYFGEGSWLTVV.

The genes are TRBV14 and TRBJ2-7, with D uncertain. This CDR3 is 15 amino acids long. In germline, CDR1 is SGHDN, CDR2 FVKESK. V lost 0 bases and J 0 bases, leaving 9 bases between the germline ends. Written as DNA, the CDR3 is TGTGCCAGCAGCCAAGAGACTGGCAGCTCCTACGAGCAGTACTTC. The encoded protein is CASSQETGSSYEQYF.

The V gene is TRBV28, the J gene TRBJ1-5; the D is unclear. CDR3 length equals 12 residues. Trimming took 6 bases from V and 7 from J, leaving 10 bases between them. The V gene's germline CDR1 is MDHEN and CDR2 SYDVKM. The CDR3 reads CASRPRKQPQHF. CDR3 in DNA: TGTGCCAGCAGGCCTCGAAAGCAGCCCCAGCATTTT. Combining the CDR3 with reference TRBV28 and TRBJ1-5 gives the whole variable domain DVKVTQSSRYLVKRTGEKVFLECVQDMDHENMFWYRQDPGLGLRLIYFSYDVKMKEKGDIPEGYSVSREKKERFSLILESASTNQTSMYLCASRPRKQPQHFGDGTRLSIL.

The chain combines TRBV6-5 with TRBJ2-7, with 11 bases aligning to TRBD2. The CDR3 sequence is 14 residues long. Looked up from germline, CDR1 is MNHEY and CDR2 is SVGAGI. V lost 7 bases, J lost 6 bases, and 8 bases stayed unmatched. The CDR3 sequence: CASNRGTSGAEQYF. In nucleotides, the CDR3 is TGTGCCAGCAACCGAGGGACTAGCGGAGCCGAGCAGTACTTC.

The chain combines TRBV4-1 with TRBJ1-2, with 8 positions matching TRBD1. The CDR3 is 14 residues long. Germline assignment: CDR1 MGHRA and CDR2 YSYEKL. V lost 5 bases and J lost 3; bases outside the gene matches: 5. The CDR3 protein is CASSGGQGDYGYTF. The DNA for the CDR3 is TGCGCCAGCAGCGGAGGACAGGGCGACTATGGCTACACCTTC.

This chain links TRBV4-1 with TRBJ2-7, with D perhaps TRBD2 (5 bases). Trimming left V 2 bases short and J 1 base short, with 15 bases between. Germline CDR1 reads MGHRA; CDR2 reads YSYEKL. The CDR3 has 16 residues. CDR3 bases: TGCGCCAGCAGCCAACACCCTGCTAGCAATTCCTACGAGCAGTACTTC. Translation: CASSQHPASNSYEQYF.

Of note for this clone: This sample also contains other DNA sequences that code for the same CDR3. J is TRBJ2-7 and V is TRBV7-8; D is undetermined. Germline V gene sequence: CDR1 SGHVS, CDR2 FQNEAQ. Trimming left V 5 bases short and J 1 base short, with 9 bases between. The CDR3 sequence is 13 residues long. CDR3 in amino acids: CASSVGGSYEQYF. CDR3 sequence (DNA): TGTGCCAGCAGCGTCGGCGGTTCCTACGAGCAGTACTTC.

The chain couples TRBV19 to TRBJ2-7; no definite D call. V shed 3 bases and J shed 2 bases, with 11 bases lying between them. There are 14 residues in the CDR3. In germline, CDR1 is LNHDA, CDR2 SQIVND (reference sequence). The CDR3 is CASSIRGRTYEQYF. The CDR3, as DNA: TGTGCCAGTAGTATTAGAGGAAGGACCTACGAGCAGTACTTC.

The chain joins TRBV28 to TRBJ1-5; no firm D call. Between the trimmed V and J ends, which lost 4 bases and 0 bases, there was a span of 7 bases. The CDR3 is made up of 14 amino acids. CDR1 is MDHEN and CDR2 is SYDVKM in the germline V gene. CDR3 sequence: CASSSPDSNQPQHF. In DNA form, the CDR3 reads TGTGCCAGCAGTTCCCCAGATAGCAATCAGCCCCAGCATTTT.

This clone was detected once. The rearrangement links TRBV28 to TRBJ2-5, with D possibly being TRBD1 or TRBD2 (5 bases each). The CDR3 is 13 amino acids. From germline, CDR1 is MDHEN and CDR2 SYDVKM. V lost 10 bases and J lost 5, with 17 bases in between. For the CDR3, the DNA is TGTGCCACCGAAAACCCCGGGGACGAGACCCAGTACTTC. Amino acid sequence: CATENPGDETQYF. The full variable domain, in which reference TRBV28 and TRBJ2-5 provide the parts outside the CDR3, is DVKVTQSSRYLVKRTGEKVFLECVQDMDHENMFWYRQDPGLGLRLIYFSYDVKMKEKGDIPEGYSVSREKKERFSLILESASTNQTSMYLCATENPGDETQYFGPGTRLLVL.

The chain links TRBV7-9 to TRBJ2-7; D not certain. There are 13 residues in the CDR3. V was shortened by 4 bases and J by 1 base, with 8 bases between the two germline ends. CDR1 and CDR2 from the germline V gene are SEHNR and FQNEAQ (reference sequence). DNA of the CDR3: TGTGCCAGCAGCTCCGACGGGTCCTACGAGCAGTACTTC. This codes for CASSSDGSYEQYF.

The chain links TRBV27 to TRBJ2-7, with 13 bases identical to TRBD2. There are 15 residues in the CDR3. After removal of 6 bases from V and 2 bases from J, the junction contained 4 bases not matched to a gene. Germline CDR1 MNHEY, CDR2 SMNVEV (reference sequence). CDR3 sequence: CASSATSGRAYEQYF. In DNA form, the CDR3 reads TGTGCCAGCAGCGCCACTAGCGGGAGGGCCTACGAGCAGTACTTC.

Remarks on this clone: At the DNA level, this CDR3 is encoded by other sequences in the same sample as well. This chain links TRBV28 with TRBJ1-1; no definite D call. V was shortened by 5 bases and J by 2 bases, with 6 bases between the two germline ends. This CDR3 region has 12 residues. The germline CDR1 and CDR2 sequences are MDHEN and SYDVKM. The CDR3 DNA sequence: TGTGCCAGCAGTGGCGGAAACACTGAAGCTTTCTTT. Residues: CASSGGNTEAFF.

The V and J genes are TRBV6-6 and TRBJ2-1; D is unclear. V shed 6 bases and J shed 0 bases, with 12 bases lying between them. Per germline, CDR1 MNHNY and CDR2 SVGAGI (reference sequence). CDR3 length: 15 residues. CDR3 sequence reads: CASSGSMSSYNEQFF. The CDR3 coding sequence is TGTGCCAGCAGCGGTAGTATGAGCTCCTACAATGAGCAGTTCTTC.

This clone was picked up one time. CDR3 nucleotide sequence: TGTGCCAGCGGGATGGTGCGCGACAATGAGCAGTTCTTC. As protein: CASGMVRDNEQFF. The chain carries TRBV27 and TRBJ2-1, with no clear D. The length of the CDR3 is 13 residues. CDR1 is MNHEY and CDR2 is SMNVEV in the germline V gene (reference sequence). V was pared by 8 bases and J by 5 bases, with 13 bases between.

The chain recombines TRBV16 with TRBJ2-1; no clear D. Per the germline V gene, CDR1 is KGHSY and CDR2 is FQNENV. V gave up 0 bases and J gave up 6 bases, with 3 bases separating them. The CDR3 is 12 amino acids. The CDR3 reads CASSQSGNEQFF. DNA for the CDR3: TGTGCCAGCAGCCAATCGGGCAATGAGCAGTTCTTC.

The chain links TRBV19 to TRBJ2-7; 7 positions agree with TRBD2. V was pared by 5 bases and J by 2 bases, with 9 bases of the junction left unmatched. The CDR3 is made up of 15 amino acids. Germline V gene sequence: CDR1 LNHDA, CDR2 SQIVND (reference sequence). The CDR3 coding sequence is TGTGCCAGTAGTGCCCATCTAGCGGCGGCCTACGAGCAGTACTTC. Its protein product is CASSAHLAAAYEQYF.

The chain is built from TRBV29-1 and TRBJ2-2; TRBD2 agrees at 11 bases. CDR1 and CDR2 from the germline V gene are SQVTM and ANQGSEA. The CDR3 contains 16 residues. V was pared by 2 bases and J by 5 bases, with 7 bases of the junction left unmatched. The CDR3 spells CSVEWGTSGRTGELFF. The CDR3 bases are TGCAGCGTTGAATGGGGGACTAGCGGCAGAACCGGGGAGCTGTTTTTT.

This clone came up once. The identical CDR3 is also encoded by other nucleotide sequences in the sample. CDR3 region: CASSIDLGGGYEQYF. CDR3 bases: TGTGCCAGTAGTATAGATCTAGGAGGGGGCTACGAGCAGTACTTC. This chain connects TRBV19 to TRBJ2-7, with D perhaps matching TRBD1 or TRBD2 (6 bases each). Trimming cost V 0 bases and J 3 bases, with 12 bases left between them. CDR1 LNHDA and CDR2 SQIVND come from the germline V gene (reference sequence). The CDR3 consists of 15 residues.

The V and J genes are TRBV6-1 and TRBJ1-2; D is ambiguous. Trimming stripped 1 base from V and 2 bases from J, with 23 bases between. The CDR3 sequence is 19 residues long. Germline CDR1 and CDR2: MNHNS and SASEGT. The CDR3 protein is CASSEGIAERLFKNYGYTF. For the CDR3, the DNA is TGTGCCAGCAGTGAAGGGATAGCAGAAAGACTCTTCAAGAACTATGGCTACACCTTC.

The rearrangement joins TRBV6-6 to TRBJ2-1; D remains unclear. Deletions cut 2 bases from V and 8 bases from J, with 13 bases between. The germline V gene encodes CDR1 MNHNY and CDR2 SVGAGI (reference sequence). CDR3 length equals 14 residues. The CDR3 DNA follows: TGTGCCAGCAGTTACGGCCAGGTAGTAGATGAGCAGTTCTTC. It yields the protein CASSYGQVVDEQFF.

This chain links TRBV15 with TRBJ1-4, with D tentatively TRBD1 (5 bases). CDR3 length: 15 residues. Per germline, CDR1 LNHNV and CDR2 YYDKDF (reference sequence). V shed 4 bases and J shed 7 bases, with 16 bases lying between them. The CDR3 loop reads CATSNPTEGFEKLFF. The CDR3 nucleotides read TGTGCCACCAGCAACCCGACGGAGGGGTTTGAAAAACTGTTTTTT. The full variable domain, with the rest looked up from reference TRBV15 and TRBJ1-4, is DAMVIQNPRYQVTQFGKPVTLSCSQTLNHNVMYWYQQKSSQAPKLLFHYYDKDFNNEADTPDNFQSRRPNTSFCFLDIRSPGLGDTAMYLCATSNPTEGFEKLFFGSGTQLSVL.

This rearrangement joins TRBV19 to TRBJ1-5; D is uncertain. Germline V CDR1 and CDR2: LNHDA, SQIVND (reference sequence). The CDR3 runs 9 residues. CDR3 in DNA: TGTGCAACGGGCCAGCCCCAGCATTTT. Translating gives CATGQPQHF.

The J gene is TRBJ1-1, the V gene TRBV29-1; TRBD1 might be the D (5 bases). V was trimmed by 1 base and J by 0 bases, leaving 12 bases between them. This CDR3 comprises 15 residues. Germline V lookup: CDR1 SQVTM, CDR2 ANQGSEA. The CDR3 nucleotides are TGCAGCGTTGAAGGGCCAGGGACGGTGAACACTGAAGCTTTCTTT. Amino acid sequence: CSVEGPGTVNTEAFF.

The CDR3 loop reads CASSRLAGVDYNEQFF. The CDR3, as DNA: TGTGCCAGCAGTCGACTAGCGGGAGTGGACTACAATGAGCAGTTCTTC. The chain employs TRBV7-3 and TRBJ2-1, with 12 bases identical to TRBD2. CDR1 and CDR2 (germline): SGHTA, FQGTGA. The V gene end was trimmed by 6 bases and the J gene end by 3 bases; junction bases not matched to a gene: 6. This CDR3 region has 16 residues.